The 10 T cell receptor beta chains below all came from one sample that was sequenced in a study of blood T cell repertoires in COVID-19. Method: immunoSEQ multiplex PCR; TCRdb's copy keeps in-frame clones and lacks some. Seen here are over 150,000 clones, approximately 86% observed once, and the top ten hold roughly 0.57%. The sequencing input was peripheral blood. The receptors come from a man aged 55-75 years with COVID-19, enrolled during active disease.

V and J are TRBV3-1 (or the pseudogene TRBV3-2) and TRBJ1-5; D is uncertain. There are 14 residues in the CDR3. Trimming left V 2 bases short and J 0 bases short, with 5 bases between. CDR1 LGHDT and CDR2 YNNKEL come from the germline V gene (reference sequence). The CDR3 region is CASSQQYSNQPQHF. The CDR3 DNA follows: TGTGCCAGCAGCCAACAGTATAGCAATCAGCCCCAGCATTTT.

CDR3 nucleotides: TGTGCCAGCAGCTTTCCTCAGGGGTCGAACACTGAAGCTTTCTTT. It yields the protein CASSFPQGSNTEAFF. The rearrangement joins TRBV7-9 to TRBJ1-1; a weak D match, TRBD1 (6 bases). Germline assignment: CDR1 SEHNR and CDR2 FQNEAQ (reference sequence). Trimming cost V 3 bases and J 1 base, with 12 bases left between them. CDR3 length: 15 amino acids.

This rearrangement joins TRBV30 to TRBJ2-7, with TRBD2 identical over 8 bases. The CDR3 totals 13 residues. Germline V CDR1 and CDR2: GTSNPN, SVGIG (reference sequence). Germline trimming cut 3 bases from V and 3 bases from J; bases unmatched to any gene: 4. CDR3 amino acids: CAWRKAGVYEQYF. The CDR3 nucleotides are TGTGCCTGGAGGAAAGCGGGGGTCTACGAGCAGTACTTC.

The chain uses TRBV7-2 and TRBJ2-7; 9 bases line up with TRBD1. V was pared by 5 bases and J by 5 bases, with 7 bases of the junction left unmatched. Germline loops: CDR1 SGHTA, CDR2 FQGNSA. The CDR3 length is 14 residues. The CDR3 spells CASSHDRGLNEQYF. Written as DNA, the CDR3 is TGTGCCAGCAGCCACGACAGGGGGTTAAACGAGCAGTACTTC.

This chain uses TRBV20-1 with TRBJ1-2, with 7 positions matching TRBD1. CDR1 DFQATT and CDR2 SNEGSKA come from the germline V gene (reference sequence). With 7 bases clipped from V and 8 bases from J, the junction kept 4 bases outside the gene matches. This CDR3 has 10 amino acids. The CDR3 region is CSGQGQGYTF. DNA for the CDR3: TGCAGTGGACAGGGACAGGGCTACACCTTC.

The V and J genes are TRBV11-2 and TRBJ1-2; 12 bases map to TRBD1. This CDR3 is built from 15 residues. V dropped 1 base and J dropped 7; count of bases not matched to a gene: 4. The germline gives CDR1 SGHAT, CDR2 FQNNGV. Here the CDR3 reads CASSLVGQGASGYTF. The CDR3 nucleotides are TGTGCCAGCAGCTTAGTGGGACAGGGGGCATCTGGCTACACCTTC.

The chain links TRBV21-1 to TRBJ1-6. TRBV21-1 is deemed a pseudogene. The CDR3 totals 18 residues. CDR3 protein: CASGSNSGVEPYNSPLHF. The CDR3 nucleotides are TGTGCCAGCGGCAGCAACTCGGGGGTAGAACCCTATAATTCACCCCTCCACTTT.

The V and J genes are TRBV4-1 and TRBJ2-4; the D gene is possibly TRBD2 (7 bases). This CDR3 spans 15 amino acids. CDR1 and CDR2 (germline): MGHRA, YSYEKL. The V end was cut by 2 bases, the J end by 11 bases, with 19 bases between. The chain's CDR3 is CASSQPTGPGGLQYF. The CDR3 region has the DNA TGCGCCAGCAGCCAACCTACAGGGCCCGGGGGGCTTCAGTACTTC.

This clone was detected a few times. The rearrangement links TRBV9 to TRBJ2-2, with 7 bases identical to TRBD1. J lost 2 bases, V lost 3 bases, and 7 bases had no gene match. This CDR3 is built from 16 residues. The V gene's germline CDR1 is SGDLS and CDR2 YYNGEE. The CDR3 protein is CASSATTGPNTGELFF. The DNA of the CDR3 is TGTGCCAGCAGCGCCACGACAGGGCCCAACACCGGGGAGCTGTTTTTT.

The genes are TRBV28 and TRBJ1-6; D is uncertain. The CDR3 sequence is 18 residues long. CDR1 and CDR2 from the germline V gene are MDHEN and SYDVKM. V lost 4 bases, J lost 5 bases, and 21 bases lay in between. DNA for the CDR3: TGTGCCAGCAGTTATAGCATCGTAAGGGCGGGGAATAATTCACCCCTCCACTTT. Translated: CASSYSIVRAGNNSPLHF.